A single sample is the source of the 23 T cell receptor beta chains below, sequenced in a study of blood T cell repertoires in COVID-19. The protocol was immunoSEQ multiplex PCR, while the TCRdb copy is restricted to in-frame clones and leaves out a portion. The sample includes roughly 300,000 clones, about 89% of them seen just once. The source material was peripheral blood. These TCRs come from a woman between 45 and 65 years old who had recovered from COVID-19.

The V and J genes are TRBV9 and TRBJ1-6; 7 nucleotides align to TRBD1. Germline loops: CDR1 SGDLS, CDR2 YYNGEE. This CDR3 has 14 residues. J gave up 10 bases and V 0 bases, and 4 bases lay outside the gene matches. This CDR3 is CASSVASGGSPLHF. The CDR3 nucleotides are TGTGCCAGCAGCGTAGCGTCAGGGGGATCACCCCTCCACTTT.

The chain recombines TRBV29-1 with TRBJ2-7; TRBD1 aligns across 7 bases. In germline, CDR1 is SQVTM, CDR2 ANQGSEA. The CDR3 runs to 12 residues. The junction had 7 bases not matched to a gene; V was cut back by 4 bases and J by 7 bases. The CDR3 sequence: CSVVLGGREQYF. The CDR3 DNA sequence: TGCAGCGTTGTTTTAGGGGGCCGGGAGCAGTACTTC.

The rearrangement joins TRBV4-3 to TRBJ1-1; D is perhaps TRBD1 (5 bases). Trimming cost V 2 bases and J 6 bases, with 13 bases left between them. Germline V CDR1 and CDR2: LGHNA, YSLEER. The CDR3 spans 14 residues. The CDR3 coding sequence is TGCGCCAGCAGCCAAACCAGGGTACCTCCTGAAGCTTTCTTT. It specifies CASSQTRVPPEAFF.

The rearrangement joins TRBV4-3 to TRBJ2-7; tentative D call: TRBD1 (5 bases). The CDR3 length is 13 residues. Per germline, CDR1 LGHNA and CDR2 YSLEER. The V and J ends lost 2 bases and 5 bases respectively, with 10 bases between them. CDR3 in amino acids: CASSQNLGDEQYF. The CDR3 nucleotides are TGCGCCAGCAGCCAAAACCTAGGGGACGAGCAGTACTTC.

The chain combines TRBV7-9 with TRBJ1-1; 8 bases map to TRBD1. The CDR3 covers 16 residues. Trimming cost V 1 base and J 1 base; bases outside gene matches: 5. CDR1 and CDR2 (germline): SEHNR, FQNEAQ (reference sequence). The CDR3 loop reads CASSLGSGTGNTEAFF. Here the CDR3 DNA reads TGTGCCAGCAGCTTAGGTTCTGGGACAGGGAACACTGAAGCTTTCTTT.

The chain carries TRBV4-2 and TRBJ1-5; D possibly corresponds to TRBD1 (5 bases). Trimming pared 2 bases from V and 0 bases from J, leaving 11 bases between. The V gene's germline CDR1 is LGHNA and CDR2 YNFKEQ. This CDR3 region has 16 residues. The CDR3 region has the DNA TGTGCCAGCAGCCAATTTACAGGAGTTAGCAATCAGCCCCAGCATTTT. This encodes CASSQFTGVSNQPQHF.

The chain links TRBV3-1 (or the pseudogene TRBV3-2) to TRBJ2-2, with a tentative D call TRBD1 (6 bases). Trimming took off 5 bases at V and 1 base at J, with 8 bases between the two ends. Per germline, CDR1 LGHDT and CDR2 YNNKEL (reference sequence). The CDR3 has 14 amino acids. CDR3 in amino acids: CASSSGQNTGELFF. The DNA for the CDR3 is TGTGCCAGCAGCTCGGGACAGAACACCGGGGAGCTGTTTTTT.

DNA for the CDR3: TGTGCCAGCAGCCCGGTGACTAGCGGGTCCGATGAGCAGTACTTC. Amino acid sequence: CASSPVTSGSDEQYF. The V gene is TRBV5-6, the J gene TRBJ2-7; 10 bases align to TRBD2. V was clipped by 4 bases and J by 7 bases; unmatched bases: 11. The germline V gene encodes CDR1 SGHDT and CDR2 YYEEEE. CDR3 length: 15 residues.

The V gene is TRBV6-5, the J gene TRBJ1-6, with TRBD1 matching 7 bases. The J segment lost 6 bases and the V segment lost 5 bases, leaving 4 bases of the junction unmatched. The CDR3 covers 14 residues. Germline CDR1 is MNHEY and CDR2 is SVGAGI. Here the CDR3 DNA reads TGTGCCAGCAGTAGGGGACAGTTTAATTCACCCCTCCACTTT. It yields the protein CASSRGQFNSPLHF.

Of note for this clone: This CDR3 is also generated by other DNA sequences in the sample. This rearrangement joins TRBV24-1 to TRBJ1-1; the D gene is possibly TRBD1 (5 bases). The V gene lost 4 bases and the J gene lost 5 bases, with 7 bases spanning the gap. This CDR3 has 12 amino acids. Germline CDR1 reads KGHDR; CDR2 reads SFDVKD. For the CDR3, the DNA is TGTGCCACCAGTGACCCAGGGACTGAAGCTTTCTTT. It yields the protein CATSDPGTEAFF.

The chain combines TRBV19 with TRBJ2-3; TRBD1 matches 7 bases. CDR3 length: 14 amino acids. With V trimmed by 7 bases and J by 3 bases, 7 bases remained unmatched. Germline CDR1 is LNHDA and CDR2 is SQIVND (reference sequence). The CDR3 here is CASTTGEGTDTQYF. Here the CDR3 DNA reads TGTGCCAGTACTACAGGGGAAGGGACAGATACGCAGTATTTT.

The genes are TRBV19 and TRBJ1-4, with a weak D call TRBD1 (5 bases). Germline CDR1 is LNHDA and CDR2 is SQIVND (reference sequence). The length of the CDR3 is 16 residues. Deletions cut 7 bases from V and 7 bases from J, with 22 bases between. The CDR3 sequence is CASTNNRRQLGEKLFF. The CDR3 region has the DNA TGTGCCAGTACTAATAACCGGAGACAGCTAGGTGAAAAACTGTTTTTT.

This chain's CDR3 is CASSSTRDRAYGYTF. The CDR3 DNA is TGTGCCAGCAGCTCCACCAGGGACAGGGCCTATGGCTACACCTTC. The chain has TRBV7-8 and TRBJ1-2, with TRBD1 identical over 9 bases. CDR3 length: 15 amino acids. J lost 4 bases, V lost 4 bases, and 7 bases had no gene match. Germline V CDR1 and CDR2: SGHVS, FQNEAQ. The whole variable domain, filled in from reference TRBV7-8 and TRBJ1-2, reads GAGVSQSPRYKVAKRGQDVALRCDPISGHVSLFWYQQALGQGPEFLTYFQNEAQLDKSGLPSDRFFAERPEGSVSTLKIQRTQQEDSAVYLCASSSTRDRAYGYTFGSGTRLTVV.

V is TRBV28 and J is TRBJ1-4; D is perhaps TRBD1 (5 bases). The CDR3 is 17 residues long. Germline loops: CDR1 MDHEN, CDR2 SYDVKM. V lost 3 bases and J lost 0, with 14 bases in between. DNA of the CDR3: TGTGCCAGCAGTTTCCGGCAGGGCTTTGCAACTAATGAAAAACTGTTTTTT. Amino acid sequence: CASSFRQGFATNEKLFF.

The rearrangement uses TRBV7-9 and TRBJ1-2; 8 nucleotides agree with TRBD1. The V gene's germline CDR1 is SEHNR and CDR2 FQNEAQ (reference sequence). This CDR3 contains 14 residues. J was trimmed by 7 bases and V by 5 bases; bases with no gene match: 9. The CDR3 sequence: CASSPDRERGGYTF. The CDR3 DNA follows: TGTGCCAGCAGCCCGGACAGGGAGAGAGGTGGCTACACCTTC.

This chain links TRBV29-1 with TRBJ1-5; 8 bases map to TRBD1. The CDR3 has 13 amino acids. Trimming at V came to 5 bases and at J to 4 bases, leaving 4 bases not matched to a gene. Germline V CDR1 and CDR2: SQVTM, ANQGSEA. This CDR3 reads CSVTQGENQPQHF. CDR3 DNA: TGCAGCGTTACACAGGGGGAAAATCAGCCCCAGCATTTT. Together with reference TRBV29-1 and TRBJ1-5, the CDR3 gives the full variable domain: SAVISQKPSRDICQRGTSLTIQCQVDSQVTMMFWYRQQPGQSLTLIATANQGSEATYESGFVIDKFPISRPNLTFSTLTVSNMSPEDSSIYLCSVTQGENQPQHFGDGTRLSIL.

The chain combines TRBV15 with TRBJ2-1; 12 bases match TRBD2. V trimming: 5 bases; J trimming: 6 bases; junction bases outside the gene matches: 8. The CDR3 has 16 amino acids. Germline values: CDR1 LNHNV, CDR2 YYDKDF (reference sequence). CDR3 residues: CATSSRTSGIFNEQFF. The CDR3 nucleotides are TGTGCCACCAGCTCACGGACTAGCGGGATATTCAATGAGCAGTTCTTC.

This clone has a handful of counts. This chain connects TRBV7-9 to TRBJ1-1, with TRBD1 matching over 7 bases. The CDR3 loop spans 14 amino acids. J gave up 2 bases and V 5 bases, and 5 bases lay outside the gene matches. Germline CDR1 and CDR2: SEHNR and FQNEAQ (reference sequence). The CDR3 DNA follows: TGTGCCAGCAGCCCAAGGACAGGAAACACTGAAGCTTTCTTT. Translation gives CASSPRTGNTEAFF.

A word on this clone: This CDR3 is also generated by other DNA sequences in the sample. This chain uses TRBV7-2 with TRBJ1-1; D may be TRBD1 (5 bases). Germline-derived CDR1 and CDR2 are SGHTA and FQGNSA. CDR3 length: 13 residues. Trimming took off 4 bases at V and 5 bases at J, with 11 bases between the two ends. The CDR3 DNA reads as TGTGCCAGCAGCTCCCAGGGTAGAACTGAAGCTTTCTTT. It is translated as CASSSQGRTEAFF.

The chain carries TRBV23-1 and TRBJ2-3; a weak D match, TRBD2 (5 bases). TRBV23-1 is an ORF, and what it does is uncertain. The CDR3 covers 15 residues. Deletions cut 2 bases from V and 1 base from J, with 10 bases between. In DNA form, the CDR3 reads TGCGCCAGCAGTCAAAATAAAGCGGGCACAGATACGCAGTATTTT. It is translated as CASSQNKAGTDTQYF.

This chain joins TRBV2 and TRBJ1-1; D gene uncertain. The V gene lost 4 bases and the J gene lost 0 bases, with 9 bases spanning the gap. The V gene's germline CDR1 is SNHLY and CDR2 FYNNEI. This CDR3 spans 14 amino acids. The DNA of the CDR3 is TGTGCCAGCAGTGTGCGGCATATGAACACTGAAGCTTTCTTT. Its translation is CASSVRHMNTEAFF.

Of note for this clone: Other DNA sequences in the same sample also yield this CDR3. The chain is built from TRBV6-2 or TRBV6-3 and TRBJ2-1, with TRBD1 matching over 7 bases. The trim removed 5 bases at V and 3 bases at J, leaving 1 base unmatched. The V gene's germline CDR1 is MNHEY and CDR2 SVGEGT. The CDR3 is 13 residues long. The DNA for the CDR3 is TGTGCCAGCAGTAGGGACAGCTACAATGAGCAGTTCTTC. As protein: CASSRDSYNEQFF.

The V gene is TRBV28, the J gene TRBJ1-3, with TRBD1 identical over 9 bases. Germline CDR1 reads MDHEN; CDR2 reads SYDVKM. After removal of 5 bases from V and 1 base from J, the junction contained 9 bases not matched to a gene. This CDR3 contains 17 residues. The CDR3 sequence is CASSVSPGQGSGNTIYF. CDR3 coding DNA: TGTGCCAGCAGTGTTTCTCCGGGACAGGGATCTGGAAACACCATATATTTT.